This TCR beta chain was sequenced in a study of blood T cell repertoires in COVID-19. On the study more broadly: Samples representing acute and convalescent COVID-19 were sourced from the United States, Italy and Spain. PBMCs, B-cell-depleted T cells, or T cells were the source of the cDNA or gDNA that made up the material.

In the source study's methods: Estimation of nucleated cell counts relied on the amplification of reference gene primers. Data came from immunoSEQ multiplex PCR; TCRdb stores just in-frame clones and leaves some out. V and J calls and clone size are copied from that table; D and trimming were computed from the DNA. The sample has approximately 210,000 clones, less than 90% seen once. This CDR3 spans 16 amino acids. The V gene end was trimmed by 3 bases and the J gene end by 8 bases; junction bases not matched to a gene: 7. The V gene's germline CDR1 is LGHDT and CDR2 YNNKEL (reference sequence). V usage is TRBV3-1 (or the pseudogene TRBV3-2) and J usage is TRBJ2-1, with 13 nucleotides matching TRBD2. The sequence was obtained from a man aged 30 to 45 with active or convalescent COVID-19. The material sequenced was peripheral blood. CDR3 nucleotide sequence: TGTGCCAGCAGCCAGCCAAGGACTAGCGGGGGCGATGAGCAGTTCTTC. This sequence encodes CASSQPRTSGGDEQFF.